One sample yielded the 32 T cell receptor beta chains listed below, sequenced in a study of identical twins listed by TCRdb under 2016. Library method: 5' RACE. The reads were generated on an Illumina HiSeq 2000. TCRdb's own reprocessing of the public reads used fastp at Q25 and MiXCR and kept productive beta chains. Records with the same CDR3 protein are collapsed into one entry carrying the most frequent genes and DNA. In this sample the table shows roughly 720,000 distinct CDR3 sequences, around a sixth of which occur a single time. The ten biggest clones cover around 13% of the sample. These data were likewise used in another study, on T cells expressing NK-cell markers.

The material sequenced was PBMCs. The source of these receptors is a woman between 18 and 30 years old in good health.

This clonotype was seen a handful of times. The chain employs TRBV20-1 and TRBJ2-3; no firm D call. CDR1 is DFQATT and CDR2 is SNEGSKA in the germline V gene (reference sequence). V lost 0 bases to trimming and J lost 2 bases, with 12 bases between them. CDR3 length equals 15 residues. DNA for the CDR3: TGCAGTGCTAGAGATGGCTTTCATTACACAGATACGCAGTATTTT. Its protein product is CSARDGFHYTDTQYF.

The chain couples TRBV15 to TRBJ1-4, with no clear D. The V end lost 0 bases, the J end lost 7 bases, and 0 bases lay between the germline ends. From germline, CDR1 is LNHNV and CDR2 YYDKDF (reference sequence). The CDR3 totals 11 residues. CDR3 region: CATSRDEKLFF. As DNA, the CDR3 is TGTGCCACCAGCAGAGATGAAAAACTGTTTTTT.

DNA for the CDR3: TGCGCCAGCAGCCAAGTCCCGGGCAGAGGGCGAGGCTCAGCTAACTATGGCTACACCTTC. This encodes CASSQVPGRGRGSANYGYTF. The chain employs TRBV4-3 and TRBJ1-2; D remains unclear. The V and J ends lost 1 base and 0 bases respectively, with 24 bases between them. Per germline, CDR1 LGHNA and CDR2 YSLEER. The CDR3 loop spans 20 amino acids.

Only a few counts were recorded for this clonotype. A much larger clone differs from this one at a single base, so this may be a read error. V is TRBV6-5 and J is TRBJ2-7; TRBD1 aligns across 7 bases. The V gene's germline CDR1 is MNHEY and CDR2 SVGAGI. CDR3 size: 14 residues. V was clipped by 1 base and J by 0 bases; unmatched bases: 0. CDR3 loop: CASSYWDSSYEQYF. CDR3 DNA: TGTGCCAGCAGTTACTGGGACAGCTCCTACGAGCAGTACTTC.

This clonotype was seen a handful of times. The chain uses TRBV20-1 and TRBJ2-3, with TRBD1 identical over 7 bases. The ends lost 1 base at V and 3 bases at J; junction bases unmatched: 10. The CDR3 has 16 amino acids. Germline V gene sequence: CDR1 DFQATT, CDR2 SNEGSKA (reference sequence). CDR3 DNA: TGCAGTGCTAGAGTAGCTGGGACAGTATTGACAGATACGCAGTATTTT. It codes for CSARVAGTVLTDTQYF.

V is TRBV5-1 and J is TRBJ2-7; a weak D match, TRBD1 (5 bases). V lost 3 bases to trimming and J lost 5 bases, with 18 bases between them. Germline loops: CDR1 SGHRS, CDR2 YFSETQ. The CDR3 is made up of 15 amino acids. CDR3 DNA sequence: TGCGCCAGCAGCTATACGCAGGGTCATCTCAACGAGCAGTACTTC. As protein: CASSYTQGHLNEQYF.

This clonotype was seen more than once but under ten times. The rearrangement joins TRBV27 to TRBJ1-2; no firm D call. Germline CDR1 and CDR2: MNHEY and SMNVEV (reference sequence). The CDR3 covers 15 residues. Deletions cut 4 bases from V and 8 bases from J, with 20 bases between. The CDR3 nucleotides read TGTGCCAGCAGTTCGCTCGGTTCGGGCGAGGAAGGCTACACCTTC. It encodes CASSSLGSGEEGYTF.

The table lists this clonotype with many counts. The genes are TRBV6-1 and TRBJ2-1; 9 nucleotides agree with TRBD2. J gave up 5 bases and V 7 bases, and 6 bases lay outside the gene matches. The CDR3 consists of 14 residues. Germline V CDR1 and CDR2: MNHNS, SASEGT. Here the CDR3 reads CASIDSGGNNEQFF. The CDR3 DNA sequence: TGTGCCAGCATCGATAGCGGGGGAAACAATGAGCAGTTCTTC.

This clonotype has more than one count but fewer than ten. The chain carries TRBV5-1 and TRBJ2-5, with D unclear. Looked up from germline, CDR1 is SGHRS and CDR2 is YFSETQ. The V end lost 0 bases, the J end lost 0 bases, and 9 bases lay between the germline ends. The CDR3 contains 15 residues. The CDR3: CASSLARRNQETQYF. In DNA, the CDR3 is TGCGCCAGCAGCTTGGCGCGACGGAACCAAGAGACCCAGTACTTC.

There are a few counts of this clonotype. For the CDR3, the DNA is TGTGCCAGCAGGATAGGACAGCTCACAGATACGCAGTATTTT. It encodes CASRIGQLTDTQYF. J is TRBJ2-3 and V is TRBV7-9; D might be TRBD1 (6 bases). The CDR3 sequence is 14 residues long. Trimming pared 6 bases from V and 2 bases from J, leaving 12 bases between. CDR1 SEHNR and CDR2 FQNEAQ come from the germline V gene (reference sequence).

This clonotype was seen many times. The rearrangement uses TRBV7-2 and TRBJ1-1, with D possibly being TRBD1 (6 bases). CDR1 is SGHTA and CDR2 is FQGNSA in the germline V gene. The CDR3 covers 13 residues. Trimming pared 5 bases from V and 0 bases from J, leaving 7 bases between. The CDR3 is CASSQGMNTEAFF. The CDR3 nucleotides read TGTGCCAGCAGCCAGGGGATGAACACTGAAGCTTTCTTT.

This clonotype was seen a handful of times. The chain combines TRBV12-3 or TRBV12-4 with TRBJ1-2; D is unclear. The CDR3 loop spans 12 amino acids. V gave up 4 bases and J gave up 8 bases, with 11 bases separating them. The CDR3 reads CASSYGRRGYTF. The CDR3 nucleotides are TGTGCCAGCAGTTATGGCCGGCGGGGCTACACCTTC.

This chain joins TRBV7-8 and TRBJ1-5, with TRBD1 matching over 7 bases. Germline V CDR1 and CDR2: SGHVS, FQNEAQ. The CDR3 is made up of 15 amino acids. V was clipped by 5 bases and J by 2 bases; unmatched bases: 6. CDR3 in DNA: TGTGCCAGCAGCCCTAATACAGGGGGCAATCAGCCCCAGCATTTT. Translated: CASSPNTGGNQPQHF.

As DNA, the CDR3 is TGCAGTGCTAGAAGGCAGGTGAACACTGAAGCTTTCTTT. Translation: CSARRQVNTEAFF. The V and J genes are TRBV20-1 and TRBJ1-1; D is uncertain. The CDR3 spans 13 residues. V was cut by 2 bases and J by 0 bases, with 7 bases left in between. The germline V gene encodes CDR1 DFQATT and CDR2 SNEGSKA (reference sequence).

The chain employs TRBV12-5 and TRBJ2-7, with unresolved D. Germline loops: CDR1 LGHNT, CDR2 FRNRAP. The CDR3 is 13 residues long. The ends were cut back, 0 bases at V and 7 bases at J, with 10 bases in the middle. CDR3 protein: CASGLVPTWEQYF. CDR3 bases: TGTGCTAGTGGTTTGGTACCGACGTGGGAGCAGTACTTC.

This clonotype was seen a handful of times. V and J are TRBV7-6 and TRBJ2-3; possible D gene TRBD2, 6 bases. Germline CDR1 is SGHVS and CDR2 is FNYEAQ. The CDR3 is made up of 17 amino acids. V was pared by 2 bases and J by 8 bases, with 23 bases between. CDR3: CASSLRWRDHIWSTQYF. In DNA, the CDR3 is TGTGCCAGCAGCTTAAGGTGGCGGGACCATATTTGGAGTACGCAGTATTTT.

A remark on this clonotype: The CDR3 does not close with the conserved phenylalanine or tryptophan, likely indicating a read error. The limits of the CDR3 on the DNA are not certain, so only TCRdb's listed CDR3 is given. Here the CDR3 reads CSVPSDSLPLL. The V call is TRBV29-1, the J call TRBJ2-5; the table's D call TRBD1 went unverified against the DNA. With termini counted, the CDR3 has 11 amino acids. Germline values: CDR1 SQVTM, CDR2 ANQGSEA.

The V and J genes are TRBV20-1 and TRBJ2-1, with D possibly being TRBD1 (5 bases). Germline V gene data show CDR1 as DFQATT and CDR2 as SNEGSKA (reference sequence). There are 13 residues in the CDR3. The germline V and J ends were trimmed by 7 bases and 6 bases, with 16 bases remaining between them. The CDR3 DNA is TGCAGTGTTAAACCCGGACACCGCAATGAGCAGTTCTTC. It is translated as CSVKPGHRNEQFF.

This clonotype appeared a few times. CDR3 in DNA: TGCAGTGCTAGAGATAGAGCCCCCGACTTCAATGATGAGCAGTTCTTC. This encodes CSARDRAPDFNDEQFF. The V and J genes are TRBV20-1 and TRBJ2-1; D remains unclear. CDR1 and CDR2 from the germline V gene are DFQATT and SNEGSKA (reference sequence). The CDR3 has 16 residues. V gave up 0 bases and J gave up 8 bases, with 20 bases separating them.

CDR3 region: CASSRLSASSYEQYF. The CDR3, as DNA: TGTGCCAGCAGTAGATTAAGTGCGAGCTCCTACGAGCAGTACTTC. The gene calls are TRBV6-1 and TRBJ2-7, with D unclear. This CDR3 is built from 15 residues. CDR1 and CDR2 (germline): MNHNS, SASEGT. V dropped 5 bases and J dropped 0 bases, with 14 bases sitting between them.

This chain connects TRBV29-1 to TRBJ2-3, with 8 bases that match TRBD2. J gave up 6 bases and V 2 bases, and 13 bases lay outside the gene matches. The CDR3 spans 16 residues. CDR1 is SQVTM and CDR2 is ANQGSEA in the germline V gene. The CDR3 spells CSVERASGRLGDTQYF. The DNA for the CDR3 is TGCAGCGTTGAAAGGGCTAGCGGGCGACTAGGCGATACGCAGTATTTT.

This clonotype was observed a handful of times. CDR3 nucleotides: TGTGCCAGCAGCTTTAGCGGGGGGGCCTGGGAGCAGTTCTTC. Its translation: CASSFSGGAWEQFF. This chain joins TRBV7-2 and TRBJ2-1; 11 bases align to TRBD2. The CDR3 sequence is 14 residues long. Germline-derived CDR1 and CDR2 are SGHTA and FQGNSA. Losses at the gene ends were 3 bases for V and 10 bases for J; bases not matched to a gene: 5.

V and J are TRBV9 and TRBJ2-3; 7 nucleotides match TRBD2. Germline V gene data show CDR1 as SGDLS and CDR2 as YYNGEE. Trimming took 2 bases from V and 0 from J; bases not matched to a gene: 6. The CDR3 spans 16 residues. The chain's CDR3 is CASSVGAGRSTDTQYF. The CDR3 region has the DNA TGTGCCAGCAGCGTCGGAGCGGGACGTAGCACAGATACGCAGTATTTT.

V gene TRBV4-3 combines with J gene TRBJ2-1; 9 bases match TRBD2. Germline V gives CDR1 LGHNA, CDR2 YSLEER. The V and J ends lost 3 bases and 0 bases, in that order; junction bases with no gene match: 12. The CDR3 is made up of 19 amino acids. The CDR3 DNA follows: TGCGCCAGCAGCCAGATGACTAGCGGTGCCCTGAGCTCCTACAATGAGCAGTTCTTC. It encodes CASSQMTSGALSSYNEQFF.

This clonotype was picked up a small number of times. This chain joins TRBV23-1 and TRBJ2-1, with D possibly being TRBD1 (7 bases). TRBV23-1 counts as an open reading frame of uncertain function. The CDR3 loop spans 16 amino acids. V lost 4 bases, J lost 8 bases, and 21 bases lay in between. The CDR3 region has the DNA TGCGCCAGCAGTCCGGGGGACAGTCTTGGATATGATGAGCAGTTCTTC. Encoded protein: CASSPGDSLGYDEQFF.

At least ten counts were recorded for this clonotype. The V call is TRBV12-3 or TRBV12-4, the J call TRBJ1-1, with D uncertain. Trimming pared 3 bases from V and 2 bases from J, leaving 7 bases between. The CDR3 has 13 residues. CDR3 coding DNA: TGTGCCAGCAGTTTCGGGAGAAACACTGAAGCTTTCTTT. Translated: CASSFGRNTEAFF.

This clonotype has only one observation. The chain uses TRBV9 and TRBJ2-5; D could derive from TRBD1 or TRBD2 (6 bases each). The V and J ends lost 1 base and 5 bases respectively, with 15 bases between them. Germline lookup yields CDR1 SGDLS and CDR2 YYNGEE. CDR3 length: 15 amino acids. CDR3 DNA: TGTGCCAGCAGCGTATTGGGGGGCTCGGCGGAGACCCAGTACTTC. Protein: CASSVLGGSAETQYF.

V gene TRBV7-8 combines with J gene TRBJ2-7, with D hard to call. V gave up 5 bases and J gave up 0 bases, with 17 bases separating them. The length of the CDR3 is 16 residues. CDR1 and CDR2 (germline): SGHVS, FQNEAQ. CDR3 sequence reads: CASSLLDPGSSYEQYF. In DNA form, the CDR3 reads TGTGCCAGCAGCCTTTTAGATCCGGGTAGCTCCTACGAGCAGTACTTC.

This clonotype has more than one count but fewer than ten. The CDR3 nucleotides are TGTGCCATCAGTGGCCAGGGGCATCAGCCCCAGCATTTT. Translation: CAISGQGHQPQHF. This chain uses TRBV10-3 with TRBJ1-5, with a tentative D call TRBD1 (6 bases). Germline CDR1 and CDR2: ENHRY and SYGVKD. This CDR3 contains 13 residues. V was clipped by 4 bases and J by 5 bases, with 9 bases between them.

The V call is TRBV10-3, the J call TRBJ2-7; 7 positions agree with TRBD1. CDR1 and CDR2 from the germline V gene are ENHRY and SYGVKD. CDR3 size: 12 residues. The V and J ends lost 7 bases and 6 bases, in that order; junction bases with no gene match: 6. The CDR3 DNA reads as TGTGCCATCACTTCGGGACAGACCGAGCAGTACTTC. This encodes CAITSGQTEQYF.

This chain connects TRBV12-3 or TRBV12-4 to TRBJ2-3; TRBD2 agrees at 10 bases. The V segment lost 7 bases and the J segment 2 bases; nucleotides outside the gene matches: 9. This CDR3 contains 16 residues. The CDR3 reads CASTPTSGWLTDTQYF. The CDR3 DNA sequence: TGTGCCAGCACCCCGACTAGCGGGTGGCTCACAGATACGCAGTATTTT.

This clonotype has more than one count but fewer than ten. The chain carries TRBV12-3 or TRBV12-4 and TRBJ2-1; 14 bases are shared with TRBD2. J was trimmed by 10 bases and V by 7 bases; bases with no gene match: 6. This CDR3 contains 14 residues. CDR3 amino acids: CASTRLAGGHEQFF. CDR3 sequence (DNA): TGTGCCAGCACCAGACTAGCGGGGGGGCACGAGCAGTTCTTC.